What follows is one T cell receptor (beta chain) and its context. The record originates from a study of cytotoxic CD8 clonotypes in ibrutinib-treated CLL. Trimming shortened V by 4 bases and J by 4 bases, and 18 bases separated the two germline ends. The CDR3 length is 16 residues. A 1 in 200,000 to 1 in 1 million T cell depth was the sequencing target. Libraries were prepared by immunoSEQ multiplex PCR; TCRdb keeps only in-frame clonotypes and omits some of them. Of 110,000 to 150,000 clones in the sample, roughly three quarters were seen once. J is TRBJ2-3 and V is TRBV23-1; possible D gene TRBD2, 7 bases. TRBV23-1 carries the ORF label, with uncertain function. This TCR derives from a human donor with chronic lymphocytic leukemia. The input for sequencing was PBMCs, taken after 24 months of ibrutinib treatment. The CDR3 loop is CASSPPWGGRADTQYF. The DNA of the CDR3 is TGCGCCAGCAGTCCTCCTTGGGGGGGGCGGGCAGATACGCAGTATTTT.